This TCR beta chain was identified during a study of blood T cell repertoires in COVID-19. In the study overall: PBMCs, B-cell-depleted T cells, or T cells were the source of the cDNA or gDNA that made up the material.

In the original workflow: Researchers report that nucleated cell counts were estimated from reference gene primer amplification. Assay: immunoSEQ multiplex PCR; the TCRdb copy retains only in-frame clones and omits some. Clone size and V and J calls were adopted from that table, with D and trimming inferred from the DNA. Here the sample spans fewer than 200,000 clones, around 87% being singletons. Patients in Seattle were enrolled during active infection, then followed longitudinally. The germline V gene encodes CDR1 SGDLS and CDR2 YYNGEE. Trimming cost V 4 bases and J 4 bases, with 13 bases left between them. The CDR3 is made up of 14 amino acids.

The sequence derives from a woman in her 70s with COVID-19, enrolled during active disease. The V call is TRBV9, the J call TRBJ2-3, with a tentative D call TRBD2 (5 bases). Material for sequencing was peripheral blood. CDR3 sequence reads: CASSNGLRADTQYF. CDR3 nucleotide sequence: TGTGCCAGCAGCAATGGACTTCGGGCAGATACGCAGTATTTT.